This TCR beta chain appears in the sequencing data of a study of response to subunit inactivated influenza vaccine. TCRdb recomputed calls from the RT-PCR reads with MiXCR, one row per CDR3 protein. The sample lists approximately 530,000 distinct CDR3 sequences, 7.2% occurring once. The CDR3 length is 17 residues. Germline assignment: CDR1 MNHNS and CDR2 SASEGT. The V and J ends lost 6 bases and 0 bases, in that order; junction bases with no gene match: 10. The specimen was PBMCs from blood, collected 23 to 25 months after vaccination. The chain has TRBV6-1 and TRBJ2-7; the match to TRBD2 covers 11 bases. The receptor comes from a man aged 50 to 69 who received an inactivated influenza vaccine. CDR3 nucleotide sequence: TGTGCCAGCAGAAATTTTCCCGGGACTAGCGGCTCCTACGAGCAGTACTTC. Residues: CASRNFPGTSGSYEQYF.